This T cell receptor beta chain derives from a study of blood T cell repertoires in COVID-19. Whole-study context: Material from acute and convalescent COVID-19 was sourced from the United States, Italy and Spain. Sources were T cells, B-cell-depleted T cells, or PBMCs; the material itself was cDNA or gDNA.

As processed by the authors: From reference gene primer amplification, estimates of nucleated cell counts were derived. TCRdb's table, derived via immunoSEQ multiplex PCR, lists solely in-frame clones and lacks some. V and J calls and clone size are copied from that table; D and trimming were computed from the DNA. The table records roughly 190,000 clones, roughly 91% of them present only once. Trimming took 0 bases from V and 7 from J; bases not matched to a gene: 6. The CDR3 consists of 14 residues. Germline V gives CDR1 ENHRY, CDR2 SYGVKD. This clone occurred once. Specimen: peripheral blood. The receptor was derived from a human donor in a cohort sampled during active COVID-19. V usage is TRBV10-3 and J usage is TRBJ2-7, with TRBD2 matching over 7 bases. The CDR3 sequence is CAISESAGVGEQYF. In nucleotides, the CDR3 is TGTGCCATCAGTGAGTCGGCGGGGGTCGGGGAGCAGTACTTC.